This paragraph reports one T cell receptor (beta chain). This beta chain is an unintended read in a library built for alpha chains; its size means little. MiXCR, run by TCRdb on the RT-PCR reads, gives a single entry per CDR3 protein. The sample lists about 6,100 distinct CDR3 sequences, more than 85% occurring once. V gave up 5 bases and J gave up 6 bases; unmatched junction bases: 8. The CDR3 covers 14 residues. The chain uses TRBV12-3 or TRBV12-4 and TRBJ2-3, with 7 nucleotides matching TRBD1. The specimen sequenced was memory CD4+ T cells from blood. The TCR originated in a female donor in good health, serving as a healthy control. CDR3 coding DNA: TGTGCCAGCAGTCTAGGGACAGCGTCGGATACGCAGTATTTT. It translates to CASSLGTASDTQYF.